This T cell receptor beta chain originates from a study of blood T cell repertoires in COVID-19. The ends lost 2 bases at V and 5 bases at J; junction bases unmatched: 8. Germline CDR1 reads SSHAT; CDR2 reads FNYEAQ (reference sequence). The CDR3 covers 15 residues. The table came from immunoSEQ multiplex PCR; TCRdb's copy has only in-frame clones and leaves some out. The repertoire consists of approximately 220,000 clones, with 65% to 85% occurring once and the leading ten covering 3%. This TCR was sampled from a woman aged 30 to 39 who had recovered from COVID-19. The sequencing input was peripheral blood. The rearrangement joins TRBV7-7 to TRBJ2-5; 7 positions match TRBD2. CDR3 loop: CASSLQAGEGETQYF. In DNA, the CDR3 is TGTGCCAGCAGCTTACAGGCGGGAGAGGGGGAGACCCAGTACTTC.